Included here is one TCR beta chain sequence, with context. What it binds is not known. This record belongs to a study of T cells expressing NK-cell markers. Study-wide context: CD3+CD56+NKG2C+, CD3+CD56+NKG2C- and CD3+CD56-NKG2C+ T cells, once sorted, supplied the TCR beta repertoires. Seven donors tested HCMV-seropositive and one tested seronegative among the eight sequenced. Points from the study as a whole: Similarly, these clonotypes led the CD3+CD56-NKG2C+ fraction as well in several donors.

This CDR3 has 14 amino acids. Germline CDR1 is SGHRS and CDR2 is YFSETQ. Reanalyzing the 5' RACE reads, TCRdb keeps one entry per CDR3 protein, without DNA. The specimen's table records some 600,000 distinct CDR3 sequences. What was sequenced was blood T cells: a sorted CD56 or NKG2C T cell subset, CD4+ or CD8+ T cells, or bulk PBMC T cells (not recorded which). The rearrangement links TRBV5-1 to TRBJ1-5; the D call from TCRdb, TRBD1, cannot be confirmed without DNA. The sequence came from a man aged 18 to 35 in good health. The CDR3 sequence is CASSGQGSGQPQHF.